Presented here are 3 T cell receptor beta chains from one specimen sequenced in a study of blood T cells in healthy people across ages. Sample-barcoded 5' priming and a J-beta primer mix drove a second PCR of 7 to 11 cycles. One entry per CDR3 protein, called by TCRdb with MiXCR from the 5' RACE reads. The data hold about 1.8 million distinct CDR3 sequences, with about 50% observed a single time. The source material was blood. These receptors originate from a woman in her thirties or forties in good health.

The chain employs TRBV4-3 and TRBJ2-2, with D maybe TRBD1 (5 bases). Trimming cost V 3 bases and J 8 bases, with 13 bases left between them. The germline gives CDR1 LGHNA, CDR2 YSLEER. The CDR3 is 14 amino acids. DNA for the CDR3: TGCGCCAGCAGCCAGGAGATCAGGGTTGGGGAGCTGTTTTTT. Its protein product is CASSQEIRVGELFF.

The chain employs TRBV4-1 and TRBJ2-4; TRBD2 agrees at 9 bases. The DNA end favors TRBJ2-5, so the J call may be wrong. The CDR3 covers 18 residues. CDR1 MGHRA and CDR2 YSYEKL come from the germline V gene. The CDR3 protein is CASSQDRASGAIQETQYF. The CDR3 region has the DNA TGCGCCAGCAGCCAAGATAGAGCTAGCGGGGCAATCCAAGAGACCCAGTACTTC.

The chain recombines TRBV15 with TRBJ2-4; D is undetermined. TRBJ2-7 matches the DNA end more closely, so the J call is doubtful. Germline CDR1 is LNHNV and CDR2 is YYDKDF (reference sequence). The CDR3 runs 13 residues. CDR3 protein: CATSRTLGYEQYF. CDR3 sequence (DNA): TGTGCCACCAGCAGAACGTTGGGCTACGAGCAGTACTTC.